The 26 T cell receptor beta chains below were found in one sample sequenced in a study of T-cell reconstitution after alpha-beta-depleted transplantation in children. A TCRbeta library incorporating unique molecular identifiers was prepared. MiXCR was run by TCRdb on the PCR reads, yielding one entry per CDR3 protein. Found here are around 490,000 distinct CDR3 sequences, about 10% of them singletons; the top ten hold 14%. The sample was PBMCs, mostly from graft donor cells, taken 180 days after TCRalphabeta/CD19-depleted stem cell transplant. Every receptor here comes from a female patient between 2 and 10 years old who had a stem cell transplant for aplastic anemia, so the T cells may come from the graft donor.

This clonotype was seen repeatedly, ten times or more. V usage is TRBV6-2 or TRBV6-3 and J usage is TRBJ2-7; D may be TRBD1 or TRBD2 (5 bases each). From germline, CDR1 is MNHEY and CDR2 SVGEGT. This CDR3 comprises 15 residues. Trimming stripped 2 bases from V and 4 bases from J, with 15 bases between. The CDR3 spells CASSYLRDLSYEQYF. The CDR3, as DNA: TGTGCCAGCAGTTACCTTCGGGACCTCTCTTACGAGCAGTACTTC.

The V gene is TRBV7-2, the J gene TRBJ2-3; D not resolved. V was clipped by 3 bases and J by 6 bases, with 10 bases between them. The germline CDR1 and CDR2 sequences are SGHTA and FQGNSA. The CDR3 totals 13 residues. CDR3 in amino acids: CASSFSAADTQYF. For the CDR3, the DNA is TGTGCCAGCAGCTTTTCGGCTGCGGATACGCAGTATTTT.

This clonotype has just a few counts. The chain uses TRBV20-1 and TRBJ2-1, with TRBD2 matching over 11 bases. Germline-derived CDR1 and CDR2 are DFQATT and SNEGSKA (reference sequence). Trimming removed 0 bases from V and 1 base from J; junction bases left unmatched: 5. The CDR3 has 17 amino acids. The CDR3 spells CSAREPGLADSYNEQFF. CDR3 DNA sequence: TGCAGTGCTAGAGAGCCGGGACTAGCGGATTCCTACAATGAGCAGTTCTTC.

This clonotype was seen ten or more times. The chain uses TRBV27 and TRBJ2-5, with 11 bases that match TRBD2. CDR1 and CDR2 from the germline V gene are MNHEY and SMNVEV (reference sequence). The CDR3 contains 14 residues. The J segment lost 4 bases and the V segment lost 7 bases, leaving 5 bases of the junction unmatched. CDR3 amino acids: CASTPLAGGETQYF. As DNA, the CDR3 is TGTGCCAGCACTCCCCTAGCGGGAGGAGAGACCCAGTACTTC.

There are many counts of this clonotype. V gene TRBV20-1 combines with J gene TRBJ2-1, with TRBD2 as a possible D gene (7 bases). From germline, CDR1 is DFQATT and CDR2 SNEGSKA (reference sequence). This CDR3 has 16 residues. Trimming stripped 0 bases from V and 7 bases from J, with 19 bases between. The CDR3 nucleotides are TGCAGTGCTAGAGATCTGGAGGGGGGGTCTTTAAATGAGCAGTTCTTC. Residues: CSARDLEGGSLNEQFF.

This clonotype showed up many times. The chain combines TRBV29-1 with TRBJ2-2; D ambiguous. The germline CDR1 and CDR2 sequences are SQVTM and ANQGSEA. The V end lost 7 bases, the J end lost 2 bases, and 14 bases lay between the germline ends. This CDR3 has 14 amino acids. The CDR3 reads CSAHGPLNTGELFF. The CDR3 bases are TGCAGCGCACACGGTCCACTAAACACCGGGGAGCTGTTTTTT.

The chain links TRBV7-2 to TRBJ1-2, with D unclear. V was clipped by 1 base and J by 4 bases, with 16 bases between them. The germline CDR1 and CDR2 sequences are SGHTA and FQGNSA. The CDR3 loop spans 16 amino acids. The CDR3 DNA sequence: TGTGCCAGCAGCTTAGTTACGATAAGTAACTTCTATGGCTACACCTTC. Its translation is CASSLVTISNFYGYTF.

This clonotype was seen many times. The rearrangement links TRBV28 to TRBJ2-7, with a possible D match to TRBD1 (6 bases). Trimming took off 3 bases at V and 3 bases at J, with 12 bases between the two ends. There are 14 residues in the CDR3. Germline assignment: CDR1 MDHEN and CDR2 SYDVKM. In DNA form, the CDR3 reads TGTGCCAGCAGTTTGAACAGGGTCCTCTACGAGCAGTACTTC. Translation: CASSLNRVLYEQYF.

This clonotype was picked up a small number of times. This chain links TRBV5-1 with TRBJ2-7; 9 bases agree with TRBD1. In germline, CDR1 is SGHRS, CDR2 YFSETQ. This CDR3 spans 17 amino acids. V was clipped by 4 bases and J by 5 bases; unmatched bases: 16. CDR3 in amino acids: CASSPVCWTGVTDEQYV. The DNA for the CDR3 is TGCGCCAGCAGCCCGGTTTGTTGGACAGGGGTAACGGACGAGCAGTACGTC.

This clonotype has just a few counts. The chain uses TRBV3-1 and TRBJ2-1; D perhaps matches TRBD2 (6 bases). The CDR3 consists of 20 residues. Germline CDR1 LGHDT, CDR2 YNNKEL (reference sequence). Trimming removed 2 bases at V and 0 bases at J, with 23 bases between. The CDR3 is CASSQCVARWTTSSYNEQFF. The DNA for the CDR3 is TGTGCCAGCAGCCAATGTGTCGCACGATGGACTACCAGCTCCTACAATGAGCAGTTCTTC.

CDR3 nucleotides: TGTGCCAGCAGCTTAACAGCGGGAGGGGTCAATGAGCAGTTCTTC. Its translation: CASSLTAGGVNEQFF. The rearrangement joins TRBV7-3 to TRBJ2-1; the match to TRBD2 covers 10 bases. J gave up 6 bases and V 0 bases, and 2 bases lay outside the gene matches. Germline CDR1 SGHTA, CDR2 FQGTGA. The CDR3 extends over 15 amino acids.

This chain links TRBV29-1 with TRBJ2-3; D unclear. Trimming pared 4 bases from V and 1 base from J, leaving 12 bases between. The CDR3 runs to 14 residues. Germline V gene data show CDR1 as SQVTM and CDR2 as ANQGSEA. The CDR3: CSVGSSTRTDTQYF. CDR3 coding DNA: TGCAGCGTTGGGTCCTCGACCCGCACAGATACGCAGTATTTT.

The gene calls are TRBV9 and TRBJ2-7; D is uncertain. This CDR3 comprises 15 residues. The germline CDR1 and CDR2 sequences are SGDLS and YYNGEE. V was clipped by 0 bases and J by 2 bases, with 12 bases between them. CDR3 sequence: CASSVGVVAPYEQYF. The CDR3 bases are TGTGCCAGCAGCGTAGGAGTTGTTGCGCCCTACGAGCAGTACTTC.

This clonotype was counted only a few times. The CDR3 sequence: CASSDPGLAASNEQFF. In DNA form, the CDR3 reads TGCGCCAGCAGTGATCCGGGACTAGCGGCCTCCAATGAGCAGTTCTTC. The gene calls are TRBV10-2 and TRBJ2-1, with 11 bases lining up with TRBD2. After removal of 3 bases from V and 6 bases from J, the junction contained 7 bases not matched to a gene. Germline V gene lookup returns CDR1 WSHSY and CDR2 SAAADI. This CDR3 spans 16 amino acids.

Comment on this clonotype: One junction end disagrees with the germline gene, perhaps due to a read error. The V call is TRBV7-2, the J call TRBJ1-2; D not certain. Germline-derived CDR1 and CDR2 are SGHTA and FQGNSA. The CDR3 extends over 13 amino acids. DNA of the CDR3: TGTGCCAGCAGCTTAGATGTCCCAACAAGGACGAACTTC. This translates into CASSLDVPTRTNF.

This clonotype was counted many times. The chain recombines TRBV10-3 with TRBJ2-7; a possible D gene is TRBD2 (6 bases). The germline V gene has CDR1 ENHRY and CDR2 SYGVKD. CDR3 length equals 15 residues. Trimming took off 0 bases at V and 1 base at J, with 10 bases between the two ends. CDR3 in DNA: TGTGCCATCAGTGAGTCGGACCGGGGGTCCTACGAGCAGTACGTC. Amino acids: CAISESDRGSYEQYV.

This clonotype has at least ten counts. The chain employs TRBV7-3 and TRBJ2-3; 9 bases are shared with TRBD2. Losses at the gene ends were 3 bases for V and 5 bases for J; bases not matched to a gene: 12. The length of the CDR3 is 17 residues. The germline gives CDR1 SGHTA, CDR2 FQGTGA. The CDR3 coding sequence is TGTGCCAGCAGCTTTACATCTTCTAGCGGGGTCGGAGATACGCAGTATTTT. Residues: CASSFTSSSGVGDTQYF.

This clonotype was counted at least ten times. The rearrangement uses TRBV18 and TRBJ1-2; 8 nucleotides align to TRBD1. With V trimmed by 5 bases and J by 6 bases, 8 bases remained unmatched. Germline CDR1 reads KGHSH; CDR2 reads LQKENI. The CDR3 extends over 14 amino acids. The CDR3 sequence: CASSSGTGVNGYTF. For the CDR3, the DNA is TGTGCCAGCTCATCAGGGACAGGAGTCAATGGCTACACCTTC.

This clonotype was observed a few times. V is TRBV4-1 and J is TRBJ1-6; D may be TRBD1 (5 bases). With 0 bases removed from V and 2 bases from J, the gap between germline ends came to 14 bases. This CDR3 is built from 18 residues. Per germline, CDR1 MGHRA and CDR2 YSYEKL. CDR3 region: CASSQDIRPGPYNSPLHF. In DNA, the CDR3 is TGCGCCAGCAGCCAAGATATTCGGCCGGGACCCTATAATTCACCCCTCCACTTT.

V is TRBV14 and J is TRBJ1-2, with D perhaps matching TRBD1 (5 bases). There are 12 residues in the CDR3. Trimming took off 6 bases at V and 4 bases at J, with 9 bases between the two ends. Germline CDR1 is SGHDN and CDR2 is FVKESK. DNA of the CDR3: TGTGCCAGCAGAGGACAAGGCTATGGCTACACCTTC. It specifies CASRGQGYGYTF.

For this clonotype: A much larger clone differs from this one at a single base, so this may be a read error. The rearrangement links TRBV29-1 to TRBJ2-1; 9 nucleotides match TRBD2. Germline V gene sequence: CDR1 SQVTM, CDR2 ANQGSEA. CDR3 length: 16 residues. With 0 bases clipped from V and 10 bases from J, the junction kept 13 bases outside the gene matches. The CDR3, as DNA: TGCAGCGTTGAAGACCCACTCGCGGGAGGGCCCCGGGAGCAGTTCTTC. The encoded protein is CSVEDPLAGGPREQFF.

The rearrangement links TRBV11-2 to TRBJ2-2, with 8 bases fitting TRBD2. This CDR3 region has 17 residues. In germline, CDR1 is SGHAT, CDR2 FQNNGV. V dropped 5 bases and J dropped 6; count of bases not matched to a gene: 14. CDR3 region: CASSRGGGGRQAGELFF. CDR3 bases: TGTGCCAGCAGCCGGGGGGGTGGGGGGCGCCAGGCCGGGGAGCTGTTTTTT.

This clonotype was found many times. The chain uses TRBV7-9 and TRBJ1-1; 11 bases are shared with TRBD1. This CDR3 spans 14 amino acids. V lost 5 bases and J lost 4; bases outside the gene matches: 3. From germline, CDR1 is SEHNR and CDR2 FQNEAQ (reference sequence). The CDR3 spells CASSLGQGATEAFF. The CDR3 DNA is TGTGCCAGCAGCCTAGGACAGGGGGCCACTGAAGCTTTCTTT.

The CDR3 region has the DNA TGCGCCAGCAGCCAAGCCGGGACAGGGGGATCACCCCTCCACTTT. Protein: CASSQAGTGGSPLHF. V is TRBV4-3 and J is TRBJ1-6; 11 nucleotides match TRBD1. The CDR3 spans 15 residues. Germline CDR1 LGHNA, CDR2 YSLEER. Trimming took 1 base from V and 10 from J; bases not matched to a gene: 3.

The chain has TRBV7-6 and TRBJ2-1; D gene unclear. The V end lost 8 bases, the J end lost 7 bases, and 9 bases lay between the germline ends. There are 11 residues in the CDR3. CDR1 and CDR2 from the germline V gene are SGHVS and FNYEAQ. This CDR3 reads CASGFRNEQFF. The CDR3 DNA reads as TGTGCCAGCGGGTTCAGGAATGAGCAGTTCTTC.

The chain links TRBV12-5 to TRBJ2-1, with 8 bases fitting TRBD2. Germline V gives CDR1 LGHNT, CDR2 FRNRAP. The CDR3 contains 18 residues. The V and J ends lost 7 bases and 6 bases, in that order; junction bases with no gene match: 20. The CDR3 loop is CASVASPGLEFGGNEQFF. CDR3 bases: TGTGCTAGTGTAGCTTCACCGGGACTAGAATTTGGAGGCAATGAGCAGTTCTTC.